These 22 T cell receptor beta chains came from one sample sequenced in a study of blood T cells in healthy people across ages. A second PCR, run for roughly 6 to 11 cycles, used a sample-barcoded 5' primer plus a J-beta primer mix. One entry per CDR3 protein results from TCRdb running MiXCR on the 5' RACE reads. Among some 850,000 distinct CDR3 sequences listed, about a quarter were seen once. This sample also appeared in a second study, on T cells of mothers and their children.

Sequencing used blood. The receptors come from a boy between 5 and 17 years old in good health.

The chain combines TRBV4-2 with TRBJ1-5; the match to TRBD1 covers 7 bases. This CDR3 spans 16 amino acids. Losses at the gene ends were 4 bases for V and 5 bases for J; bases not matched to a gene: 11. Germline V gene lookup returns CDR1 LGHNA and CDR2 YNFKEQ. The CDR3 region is CASSRTGQGLDQPQHF. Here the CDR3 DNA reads TGTGCCAGCAGCCGGACAGGCCAAGGTTTAGATCAGCCCCAGCATTTT.

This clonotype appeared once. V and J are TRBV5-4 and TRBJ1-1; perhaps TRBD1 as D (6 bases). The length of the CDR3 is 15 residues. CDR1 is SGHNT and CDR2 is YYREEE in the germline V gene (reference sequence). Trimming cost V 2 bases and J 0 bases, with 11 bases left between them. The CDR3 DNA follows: TGTGCCAGCAGCTTCCCCGGGACATTGAACACTGAAGCTTTCTTT. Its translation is CASSFPGTLNTEAFF.

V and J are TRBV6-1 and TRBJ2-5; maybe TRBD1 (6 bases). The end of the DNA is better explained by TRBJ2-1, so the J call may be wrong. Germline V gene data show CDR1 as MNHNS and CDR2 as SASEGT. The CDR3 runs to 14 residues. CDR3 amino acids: CASSEGTDNNEQFF. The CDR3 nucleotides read TGTGCCAGCAGTGAAGGGACAGACAACAATGAGCAGTTCTTC.

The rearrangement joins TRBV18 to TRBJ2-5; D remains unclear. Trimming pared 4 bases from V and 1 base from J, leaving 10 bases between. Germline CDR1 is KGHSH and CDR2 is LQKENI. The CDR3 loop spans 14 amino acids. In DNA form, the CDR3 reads TGTGCCAGCTCACACACGGGTCCCCAAGAGACCCAGTACTTC. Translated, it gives CASSHTGPQETQYF.

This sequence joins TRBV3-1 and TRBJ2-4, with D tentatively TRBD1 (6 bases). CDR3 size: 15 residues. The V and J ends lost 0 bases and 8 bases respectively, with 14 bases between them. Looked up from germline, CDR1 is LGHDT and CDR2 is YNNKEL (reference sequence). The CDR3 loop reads CASSQDRARGYIQYF. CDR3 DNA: TGTGCCAGCAGCCAAGATCGGGCCAGGGGTTACATTCAGTACTTC.

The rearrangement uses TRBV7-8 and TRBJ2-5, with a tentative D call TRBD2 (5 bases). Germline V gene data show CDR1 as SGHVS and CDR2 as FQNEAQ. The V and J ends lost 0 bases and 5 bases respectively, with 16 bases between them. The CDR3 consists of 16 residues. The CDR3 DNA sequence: TGTGCCAGCAGCTTAGCGCTCGCGGGTTTGTTTGAGACCCAGTACTTC. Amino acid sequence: CASSLALAGLFETQYF. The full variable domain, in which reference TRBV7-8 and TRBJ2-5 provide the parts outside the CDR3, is GAGVSQSPRYKVAKRGQDVALRCDPISGHVSLFWYQQALGQGPEFLTYFQNEAQLDKSGLPSDRFFAERPEGSVSTLKIQRTQQEDSAVYLCASSLALAGLFETQYFGPGTRLLVL.

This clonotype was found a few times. CDR3 in amino acids: CASSFNLGQGNSNGYTF. The CDR3 region has the DNA TGTGCCAGCAGTTTCAATCTCGGGCAGGGGAACTCCAATGGCTACACCTTC. V is TRBV12-3 or TRBV12-4 and J is TRBJ1-2, with a possible D match to TRBD1 (6 bases). The CDR3 spans 17 residues. V lost 3 bases, J lost 6 bases, and 23 bases lay in between.

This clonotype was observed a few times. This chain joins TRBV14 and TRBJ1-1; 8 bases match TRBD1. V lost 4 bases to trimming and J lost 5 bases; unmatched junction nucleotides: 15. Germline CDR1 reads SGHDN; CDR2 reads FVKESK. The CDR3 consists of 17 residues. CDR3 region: CASSRRTGRGGWTEAFF. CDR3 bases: TGTGCCAGCAGCCGACGGACAGGGCGGGGTGGTTGGACTGAAGCTTTCTTT.

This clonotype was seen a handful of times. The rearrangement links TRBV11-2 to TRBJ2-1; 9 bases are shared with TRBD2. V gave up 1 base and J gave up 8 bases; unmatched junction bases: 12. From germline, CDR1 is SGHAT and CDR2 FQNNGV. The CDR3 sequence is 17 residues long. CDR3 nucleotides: TGTGCCAGCAGCTTAGTAGTGCCTAGCGGGGTGAGGGATGAGCAGTTCTTC. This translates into CASSLVVPSGVRDEQFF.

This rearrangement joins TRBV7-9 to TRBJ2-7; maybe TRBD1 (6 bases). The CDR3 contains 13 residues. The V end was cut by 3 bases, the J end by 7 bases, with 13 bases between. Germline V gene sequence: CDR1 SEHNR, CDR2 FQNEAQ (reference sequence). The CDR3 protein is CASSLVLRGEQYF. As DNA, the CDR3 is TGTGCCAGCAGCTTGGTCCTTAGGGGGGAGCAGTACTTC.

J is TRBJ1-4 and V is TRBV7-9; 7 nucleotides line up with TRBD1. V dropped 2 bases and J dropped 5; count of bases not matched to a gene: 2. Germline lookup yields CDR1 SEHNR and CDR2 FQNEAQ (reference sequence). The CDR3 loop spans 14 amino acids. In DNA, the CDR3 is TGTGCCAGCAGCTTACCGGGACAGAATGAAAAACTGTTTTTT. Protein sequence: CASSLPGQNEKLFF.

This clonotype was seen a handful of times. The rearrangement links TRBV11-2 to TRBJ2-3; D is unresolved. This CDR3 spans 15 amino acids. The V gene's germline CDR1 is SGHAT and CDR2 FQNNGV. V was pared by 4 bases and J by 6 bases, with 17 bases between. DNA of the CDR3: TGTGCCAGCAGCTCTGGTCAGGCCCTGAGGGATACGCAGTATTTT. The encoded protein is CASSSGQALRDTQYF. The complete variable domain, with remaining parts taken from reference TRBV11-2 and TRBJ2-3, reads EAGVAQSPRYKIIEKRQSVAFWCNPISGHATLYWYQQILGQGPKLLIQFQNNGVVDDSQLPKDRFSAERLKGVDSTLKIQPAKLEDSAVYLCASSSGQALRDTQYFGPGTRLTVL.

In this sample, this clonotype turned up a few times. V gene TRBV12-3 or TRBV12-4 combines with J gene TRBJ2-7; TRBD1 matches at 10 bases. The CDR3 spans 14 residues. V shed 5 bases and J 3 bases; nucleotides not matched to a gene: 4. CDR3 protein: CASSGQGGFYEQYF. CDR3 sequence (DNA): TGTGCCAGCAGTGGACAGGGGGGTTTCTACGAGCAGTACTTC.

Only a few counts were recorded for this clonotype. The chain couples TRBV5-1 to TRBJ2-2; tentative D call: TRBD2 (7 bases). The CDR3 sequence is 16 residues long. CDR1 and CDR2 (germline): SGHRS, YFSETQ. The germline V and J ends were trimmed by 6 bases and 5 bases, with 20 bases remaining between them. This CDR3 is CASTSVAGAGTGELFF. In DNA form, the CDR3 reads TGCGCCAGCACGTCCGTGGCGGGGGCAGGAACCGGGGAGCTGTTTTTT.

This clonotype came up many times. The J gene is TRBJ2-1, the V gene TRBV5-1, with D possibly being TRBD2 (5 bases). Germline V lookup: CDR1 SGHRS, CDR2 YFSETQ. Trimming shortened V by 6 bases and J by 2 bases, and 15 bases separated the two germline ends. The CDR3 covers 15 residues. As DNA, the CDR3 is TGCGCCAGCACCCCAGCGGCAAGCGCCTACAATGAGCAGTTCTTC. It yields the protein CASTPAASAYNEQFF.

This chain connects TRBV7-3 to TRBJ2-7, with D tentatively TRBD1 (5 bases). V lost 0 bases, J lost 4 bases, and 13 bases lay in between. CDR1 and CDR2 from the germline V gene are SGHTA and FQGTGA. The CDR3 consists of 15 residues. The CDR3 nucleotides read TGTGCCAGCAGCTTAACGAACAGGCCTCTATACGAGCAGTACTTC. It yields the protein CASSLTNRPLYEQYF.

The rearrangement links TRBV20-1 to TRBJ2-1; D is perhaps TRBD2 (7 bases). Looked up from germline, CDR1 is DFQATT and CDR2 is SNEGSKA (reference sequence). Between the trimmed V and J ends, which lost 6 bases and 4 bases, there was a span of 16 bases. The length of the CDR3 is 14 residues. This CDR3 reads CSASGRGPYNEQFF. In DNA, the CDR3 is TGCAGTGCGTCGGGGCGGGGGCCGTACAATGAGCAGTTCTTC.

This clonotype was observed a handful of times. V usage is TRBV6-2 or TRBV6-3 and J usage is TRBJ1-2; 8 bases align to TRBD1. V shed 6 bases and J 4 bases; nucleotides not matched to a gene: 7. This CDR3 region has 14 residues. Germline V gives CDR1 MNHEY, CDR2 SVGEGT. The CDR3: CASRSGQGIYGYTF. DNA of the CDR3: TGTGCCAGCAGATCTGGACAGGGAATCTATGGCTACACCTTC.

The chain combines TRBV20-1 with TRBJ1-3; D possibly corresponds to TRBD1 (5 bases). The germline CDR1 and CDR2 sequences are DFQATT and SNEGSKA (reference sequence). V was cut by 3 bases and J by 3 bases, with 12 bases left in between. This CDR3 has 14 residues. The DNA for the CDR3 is TGCAGTGCTAGTCCAGGGAGAGGTGGAAACACCATATATTTT. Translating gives CSASPGRGGNTIYF.

CDR3 nucleotides: TGCAGTGCTAGCCGGGACAGGGCAACAGATACGCAGTATTTT. It codes for CSASRDRATDTQYF. This chain uses TRBV20-1 with TRBJ2-3; 9 bases map to TRBD1. Germline V gene sequence: CDR1 DFQATT, CDR2 SNEGSKA (reference sequence). The CDR3 is made up of 14 amino acids. Trimming removed 3 bases from V and 3 bases from J; junction bases left unmatched: 4.

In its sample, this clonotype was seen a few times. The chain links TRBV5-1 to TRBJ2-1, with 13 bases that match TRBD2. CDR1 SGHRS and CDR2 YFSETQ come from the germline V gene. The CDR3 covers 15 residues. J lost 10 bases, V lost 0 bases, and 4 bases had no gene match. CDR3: CASSLEGLAGREQFF. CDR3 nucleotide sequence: TGCGCCAGCAGCTTGGAGGGACTAGCGGGGCGGGAGCAGTTCTTC.

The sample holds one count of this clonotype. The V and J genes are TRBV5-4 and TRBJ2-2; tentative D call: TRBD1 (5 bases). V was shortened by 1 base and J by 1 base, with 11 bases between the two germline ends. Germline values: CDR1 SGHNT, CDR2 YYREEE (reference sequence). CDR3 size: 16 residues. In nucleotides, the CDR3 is TGTGCCAGCAGCTTGATTTCAGGGCTGAACACCGGGGAGCTGTTTTTT. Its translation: CASSLISGLNTGELFF. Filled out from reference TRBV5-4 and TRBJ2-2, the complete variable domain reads ETGVTQSPTHLIKTRGQQVTLRCSSQSGHNTVSWYQQALGQGPQFIFQYYREEENGRGNFPPRFSGLQFPNYSSELNVNALELDDSALYLCASSLISGLNTGELFFGEGSRLTVL.